These 10 T cell receptor beta chains were all obtained from the same sample, sequenced in a study of blood T cell repertoires in COVID-19. The data were produced by immunoSEQ multiplex PCR, yet TCRdb's version contains in-frame clones alone and is incomplete. This sample has approximately 150,000 clones; 87% occur once, and the top ten carry under 4.5%. The sample comprised PBMCs or T cells enriched from blood (not recorded which). The source is a woman between 35 and 50 years old who had been exposed to COVID-19.

V gene TRBV2 combines with J gene TRBJ1-1; tentatively, D is TRBD1 (5 bases). The CDR3 totals 13 residues. CDR1 is SNHLY and CDR2 is FYNNEI in the germline V gene. Trimming left V 7 bases short and J 1 base short, with 10 bases between. The CDR3 region is CASNRQPNTEAFF. The DNA for the CDR3 is TGTGCCAGCAACCGACAGCCGAACACTGAAGCTTTCTTT.

This clone was seen a single time. This sequence joins TRBV2 and TRBJ1-5, with a possible D match to TRBD1 (6 bases). Trimming stripped 1 base from V and 2 bases from J, with 33 bases between. Germline CDR1 and CDR2: SNHLY and FYNNEI. The CDR3 consists of 23 residues. The CDR3: CASSEVSLRRGEGPLGGNQPQHF. The CDR3 DNA reads as TGTGCCAGCAGTGAAGTATCCCTCCGCAGGGGAGAAGGGCCTTTGGGGGGCAATCAGCCCCAGCATTTT.

This chain connects TRBV29-1 to TRBJ2-7; possibly TRBD1 for D (5 bases). Germline CDR1 is SQVTM and CDR2 is ANQGSEA. This CDR3 has 13 amino acids. Deletions cut 3 bases from V and 9 bases from J, with 18 bases between. CDR3 region: CSVEAPAPQGQYF. For the CDR3, the DNA is TGCAGCGTTGAGGCTCCAGCGCCCCAGGGGCAGTACTTC.

This chain connects TRBV25-1 to TRBJ2-7; D not resolved. The germline gives CDR1 MGHDK, CDR2 SYGVNS. Trimming removed 1 base from V and 2 bases from J, with 3 bases in between. This CDR3 is 12 amino acids long. The CDR3 loop reads CASSESPYEQYF. The CDR3 DNA follows: TGTGCCAGCAGTGAATCTCCCTACGAGCAGTACTTC.

The V and J genes are TRBV28 and TRBJ1-3; D may be TRBD1 (6 bases). This CDR3 has 15 amino acids. Looked up from germline, CDR1 is MDHEN and CDR2 is SYDVKM. The CDR3 protein is CVSSGGHFSGNTIYF. CDR3 nucleotides: TGTGTGAGCAGCGGGGGGCACTTCTCTGGAAACACCATATATTTT.

This chain links TRBV18 with TRBJ2-5; 7 nucleotides align to TRBD1. Trimming took 3 bases from V and 2 from J; bases not matched to a gene: 3. The CDR3 extends over 14 amino acids. The V gene's germline CDR1 is KGHSH and CDR2 LQKENI. This chain's CDR3 is CASSPGQPQETQYF. The CDR3 DNA sequence: TGTGCCAGCTCACCGGGACAGCCTCAAGAGACCCAGTACTTC.

The V gene is TRBV7-9, the J gene TRBJ2-1, with 7 bases lining up with TRBD1. Germline CDR1 is SEHNR and CDR2 is FQNEAQ (reference sequence). V gave up 0 bases and J gave up 0 bases; unmatched junction bases: 5. The CDR3 has 17 amino acids. CDR3: CASSLATGISSYNEQFF. CDR3 DNA: TGTGCCAGCAGCTTAGCGACAGGGATTAGCTCCTACAATGAGCAGTTCTTC.

This clone was seen more than once but under ten times. The chain recombines TRBV6-2 or TRBV6-3 with TRBJ1-2, with TRBD1 identical over 7 bases. The germline V gene has CDR1 MNHEY and CDR2 SVGEGT. This CDR3 comprises 12 residues. V was pared by 3 bases and J by 8 bases, with 3 bases of the junction left unmatched. CDR3 sequence: CASSYTGVGYTF. CDR3 DNA sequence: TGTGCCAGCAGTTATACAGGGGTCGGCTACACCTTC.

This chain uses TRBV6-4 with TRBJ1-1, with D unresolved. Per germline, CDR1 MRHNA and CDR2 SNTAGT. The V and J ends lost 6 bases and 6 bases respectively, with 14 bases between them. The CDR3 sequence is 13 residues long. The CDR3 sequence is CASSKEGWAEAFF. The CDR3 bases are TGTGCCAGCAGCAAAGAGGGTTGGGCTGAAGCTTTCTTT.

The chain's CDR3 is CASSVVGSSNEKLFF. CDR3 nucleotides: TGTGCCAGCAGCGTAGTGGGCAGTAGTAATGAAAAACTGTTTTTT. This rearrangement joins TRBV9 to TRBJ1-4; D gene uncertain. The CDR3 spans 15 residues. CDR1 is SGDLS, CDR2 YYNGEE, per germline. The ends were cut back, 0 bases at V and 4 bases at J, with 10 bases in the middle.